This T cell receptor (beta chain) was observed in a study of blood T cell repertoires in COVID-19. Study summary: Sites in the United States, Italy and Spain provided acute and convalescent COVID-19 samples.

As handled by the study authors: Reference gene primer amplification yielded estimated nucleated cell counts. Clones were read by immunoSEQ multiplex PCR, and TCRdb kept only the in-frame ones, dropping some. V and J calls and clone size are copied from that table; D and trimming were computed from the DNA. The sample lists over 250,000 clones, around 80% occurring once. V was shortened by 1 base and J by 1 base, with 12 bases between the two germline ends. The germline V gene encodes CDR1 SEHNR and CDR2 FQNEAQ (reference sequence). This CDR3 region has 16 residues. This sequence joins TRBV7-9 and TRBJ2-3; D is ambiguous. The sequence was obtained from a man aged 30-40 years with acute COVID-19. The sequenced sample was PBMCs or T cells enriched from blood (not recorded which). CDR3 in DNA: TGTGCCAGCAGCTTAGACGGTGGCGCGGGCACAGATACGCAGTATTTT. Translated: CASSLDGGAGTDTQYF. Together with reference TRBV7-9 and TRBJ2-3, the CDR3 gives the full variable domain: DTGVSQNPRHKITKRGQNVTFRCDPISEHNRLYWYRQTLGQGPEFLTYFQNEAQLEKSRLLSDRFSAERPKGSFSTLEIQRTEQGDSAMYLCASSLDGGAGTDTQYFGPGTRLTVL.